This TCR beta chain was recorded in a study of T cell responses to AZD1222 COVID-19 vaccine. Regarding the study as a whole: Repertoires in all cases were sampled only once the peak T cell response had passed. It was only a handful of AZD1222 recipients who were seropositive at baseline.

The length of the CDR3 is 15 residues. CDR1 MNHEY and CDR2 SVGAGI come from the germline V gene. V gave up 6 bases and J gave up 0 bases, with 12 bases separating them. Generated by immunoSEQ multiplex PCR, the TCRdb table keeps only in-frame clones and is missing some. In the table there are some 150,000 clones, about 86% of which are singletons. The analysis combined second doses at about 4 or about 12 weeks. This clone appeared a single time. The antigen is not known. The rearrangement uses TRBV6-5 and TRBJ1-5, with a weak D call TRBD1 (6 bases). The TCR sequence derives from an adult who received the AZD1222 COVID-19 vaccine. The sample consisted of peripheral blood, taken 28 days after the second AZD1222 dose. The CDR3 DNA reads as TGTGCCAGCAGATCTGGACAGTTTAGCAATCAGCCCCAGCATTTT. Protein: CASRSGQFSNQPQHF.